These 16 T cell receptor beta chains came from one sample sequenced in a study of blood T cell repertoires in COVID-19. Only in-frame clones appear in the TCRdb table, and some are missing; sequencing was by immunoSEQ multiplex PCR. The sample carries under 300,000 clones, roughly 88% recorded once. What was sequenced was peripheral blood. The source is a man aged 35-49 years who had recovered from COVID-19.

This rearrangement joins TRBV7-2 to TRBJ1-3; possibly TRBD1 for D (5 bases). CDR3 length: 13 amino acids. The V gene lost 1 base and the J gene lost 4 bases, with 5 bases spanning the gap. Per the germline V gene, CDR1 is SGHTA and CDR2 is FQGNSA. The CDR3 DNA reads TGTGCCAGCAGCTTAGGACAGGGAAACACCATATATTTT. Protein: CASSLGQGNTIYF.

The DNA for the CDR3 is TGCGCCAGCAGCCAAGATTTGCAGGGATACGAGCAGTACTTC. Translating it yields CASSQDLQGYEQYF. The rearrangement uses TRBV4-1 and TRBJ2-7; D may be TRBD1 (5 bases). Per the germline V gene, CDR1 is MGHRA and CDR2 is YSYEKL. The CDR3 runs to 14 residues. Trimming took off 0 bases at V and 4 bases at J, with 10 bases between the two ends.

This clone was picked up one time. The chain links TRBV13 to TRBJ1-2, with a tentative D call TRBD1 (6 bases). The CDR3 spans 15 residues. V shed 0 bases and J shed 4 bases, with 12 bases lying between them. The germline gives CDR1 PRHDT, CDR2 FYEKMQ (reference sequence). For the CDR3, the DNA is TGTGCCAGCAGCTTAGGGAATGCAGGGGTCTATGGCTACACCTTC. Encoded protein: CASSLGNAGVYGYTF.

J is TRBJ1-2 and V is TRBV27, with D tentatively TRBD1 (6 bases). V was clipped by 5 bases and J by 0 bases, with 13 bases between them. Germline V gene lookup returns CDR1 MNHEY and CDR2 SMNVEV (reference sequence). The CDR3 is 15 amino acids. CDR3 protein: CASSPRGGSNYGYTF. The CDR3 nucleotides are TGTGCCAGCAGTCCGAGGGGGGGGTCTAACTATGGCTACACCTTC.

This clone was observed a handful of times. CDR3 region: CASSFNVGLSPLHF. CDR3 coding DNA: TGTGCCAGCAGCTTTAATGTCGGACTTTCACCCCTCCACTTT. V and J are TRBV7-2 and TRBJ1-6; D is unclear. Trimming shortened V by 3 bases and J by 9 bases, and 12 bases separated the two germline ends. This CDR3 is built from 14 residues. Germline CDR1 reads SGHTA; CDR2 reads FQGNSA.

The table lists this clone with a count of one. The chain carries TRBV5-1 and TRBJ2-3; 7 bases map to TRBD1. CDR3 length equals 14 residues. CDR1 is SGHRS and CDR2 is YFSETQ in the germline V gene. The V and J ends lost 4 bases and 3 bases, in that order; junction bases with no gene match: 5. CDR3 loop: CASSEAGGTDTQYF. The CDR3 coding sequence is TGCGCCAGCAGCGAGGCAGGGGGTACAGATACGCAGTATTTT.

The rearrangement uses TRBV25-1 and TRBJ1-4; 11 bases are a match to TRBD1. The CDR3 totals 16 residues. The germline V gene has CDR1 MGHDK and CDR2 SYGVNS. The V segment lost 5 bases and the J segment 6 bases; nucleotides outside the gene matches: 8. This CDR3 is CASSRTGGQRDEKLFF. CDR3 DNA sequence: TGTGCCAGCAGTCGGACAGGGGGCCAACGGGATGAAAAACTGTTTTTT.

The chain links TRBV10-1 to TRBJ2-1; TRBD1 might be the D (5 bases). The V gene lost 3 bases and the J gene lost 2 bases, with 11 bases spanning the gap. The CDR3 runs to 15 residues. Germline V lookup: CDR1 WNHNN, CDR2 SYGVQD (reference sequence). The CDR3 bases are TGCGCCAGCAGTGATAATACAGGTCCCTACAATGAGCAGTTCTTC. Translation: CASSDNTGPYNEQFF.

The V gene is TRBV27, the J gene TRBJ2-7; D may be TRBD1 (5 bases). The CDR3 contains 15 residues. The germline CDR1 and CDR2 sequences are MNHEY and SMNVEV (reference sequence). V was pared by 0 bases and J by 5 bases, with 14 bases between. CDR3: CASSLSVAGSHEQYF. The CDR3 nucleotides are TGTGCCAGCAGTTTATCGGTCGCAGGGTCCCACGAGCAGTACTTC.

This chain connects TRBV4-1 to TRBJ1-5; D is possibly TRBD1 (5 bases). V shed 3 bases and J shed 4 bases, with 10 bases lying between them. Germline V lookup: CDR1 MGHRA, CDR2 YSYEKL. The CDR3 runs 14 residues. The CDR3 region has the DNA TGCGCCAGCAGCCACCGACAGTTGAATCAGCCCCAGCATTTT. This sequence encodes CASSHRQLNQPQHF.

V gene TRBV9 combines with J gene TRBJ1-3, with 7 bases fitting TRBD1. Germline assignment: CDR1 SGDLS and CDR2 YYNGEE. The CDR3 contains 16 residues. V gave up 3 bases and J gave up 3 bases; unmatched junction bases: 9. The CDR3 nucleotides are TGTGCCAGCAGCGAGTCACAGGGGACGCGTGGAAACACCATATATTTT. This translates into CASSESQGTRGNTIYF.

J is TRBJ2-7 and V is TRBV19; TRBD1 matches 8 bases. The CDR3 sequence is 15 residues long. Germline V gives CDR1 LNHDA, CDR2 SQIVND (reference sequence). With 1 base clipped from V and 4 bases from J, the junction kept 6 bases outside the gene matches. DNA for the CDR3: TGTGCCAGTAGTATAGGGGCAGGGGGCGTGTACGAGCAGTACTTC. Translating gives CASSIGAGGVYEQYF.

This clone was detected once. V gene TRBV12-5 combines with J gene TRBJ2-3, with TRBD1 identical over 9 bases. The germline V gene has CDR1 LGHNT and CDR2 FRNRAP. This CDR3 comprises 16 residues. V lost 1 base to trimming and J lost 3 bases; unmatched junction nucleotides: 5. CDR3 coding DNA: TGTGCTAGTGGTTTGGCGACCGGGACAGGGACAGATACGCAGTATTTT. It yields the protein CASGLATGTGTDTQYF.

The rearrangement joins TRBV27 to TRBJ1-1, with D unresolved. This CDR3 comprises 14 residues. Germline lookup yields CDR1 MNHEY and CDR2 SMNVEV (reference sequence). The V gene lost 5 bases and the J gene lost 0 bases, with 10 bases spanning the gap. The CDR3 bases are TGTGCCAGCAGTCTCCAGGCCCTGAACACTGAAGCTTTCTTT. Translating gives CASSLQALNTEAFF.

The count of this clone is one. The chain has TRBV27 and TRBJ2-7, with 9 bases matching TRBD2. J was trimmed by 0 bases and V by 2 bases; bases with no gene match: 8. Per the germline V gene, CDR1 is MNHEY and CDR2 is SMNVEV (reference sequence). The CDR3 loop spans 17 amino acids. CDR3 nucleotide sequence: TGTGCCAGCAGTTTACGGGGAAGCGGGAGGCCCTCCTACGAGCAGTACTTC. Translated, it gives CASSLRGSGRPSYEQYF.

This chain uses TRBV2 with TRBJ1-3, with 8 bases matching TRBD1. The CDR3 consists of 16 residues. Germline CDR1 and CDR2: SNHLY and FYNNEI. The junction had 6 bases not matched to a gene; V was cut back by 5 bases and J by 0 bases. DNA of the CDR3: TGTGCCAGCAGTCTTCCCGGGACAGGCTCTGGAAACACCATATATTTT. As protein: CASSLPGTGSGNTIYF.